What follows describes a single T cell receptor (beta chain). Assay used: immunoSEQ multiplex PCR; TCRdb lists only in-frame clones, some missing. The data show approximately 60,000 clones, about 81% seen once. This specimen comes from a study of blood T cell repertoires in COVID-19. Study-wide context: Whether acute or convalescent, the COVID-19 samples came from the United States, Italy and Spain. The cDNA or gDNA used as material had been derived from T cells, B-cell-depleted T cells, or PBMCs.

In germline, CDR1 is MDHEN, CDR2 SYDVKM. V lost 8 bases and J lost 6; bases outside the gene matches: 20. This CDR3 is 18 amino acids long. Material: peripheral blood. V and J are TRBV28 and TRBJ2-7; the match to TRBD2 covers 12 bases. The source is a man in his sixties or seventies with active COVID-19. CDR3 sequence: CASQRLAGVLGRDSEQYF. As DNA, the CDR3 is TGTGCCAGCCAAAGACTAGCGGGAGTCCTCGGGCGTGATTCCGAGCAGTACTTC.